These 7 T cell receptor beta chains originate from one sample sequenced in a study of PD-1 blockade in classical Hodgkin lymphoma. The method was immunoSEQ multiplex PCR; TCRdb's version includes in-frame clones alone and lacks a portion of them. The sample lists some 40,000 clones, more than 65% occurring once. Every patient was affected by relapse after autologous stem cell transplantation, while exposure to brentuximab vedotin was not uniform. The sample was peripheral blood mononuclear cells (PBMCs), taken before the second cycle of nivolumab. These receptor sequences come from a human donor with classical Hodgkin lymphoma.

Only one count was recorded for this clone. The rearrangement joins TRBV6-5 to TRBJ1-2; 7 nucleotides line up with TRBD1. The junction had 6 bases not matched to a gene; V was cut back by 6 bases and J by 5 bases. The V gene's germline CDR1 is MNHEY and CDR2 SVGAGI. The CDR3 covers 13 residues. CDR3 DNA: TGTGCCAGCAGGAAGACAGGGCGGTATGGCTACACCTTC. It specifies CASRKTGRYGYTF.

The CDR3 sequence is CAISPTSRQETQYF. For the CDR3, the DNA is TGTGCCATCAGTCCGACTAGTCGGCAAGAGACCCAGTACTTC. This chain connects TRBV10-3 to TRBJ2-5, with D perhaps TRBD2 (6 bases). The V end lost 5 bases, the J end lost 2 bases, and 12 bases lay between the germline ends. Germline values: CDR1 ENHRY, CDR2 SYGVKD. The CDR3 consists of 14 residues.

This chain uses TRBV10-3 with TRBJ1-5; no firm D call. This CDR3 is built from 14 residues. Germline CDR1 and CDR2: ENHRY and SYGVKD. V gave up 6 bases and J gave up 5 bases, with 14 bases separating them. Here the CDR3 reads CAISQRADDQPQHF. CDR3 sequence (DNA): TGTGCCATCAGCCAAAGGGCCGACGATCAGCCCCAGCATTTT.

The V and J genes are TRBV5-4 and TRBJ1-2; D unresolved. The V gene lost 0 bases and the J gene lost 1 base, with 7 bases spanning the gap. From germline, CDR1 is SGHNT and CDR2 YYREEE (reference sequence). CDR3 length: 14 residues. DNA for the CDR3: TGTGCCAGCAGCTTGGATACGGGTAACTATGGCTACACCTTC. Amino acid sequence: CASSLDTGNYGYTF.

This clone appeared a few times. The chain couples TRBV2 to TRBJ2-1, with 7 bases lining up with TRBD2. The CDR3 spans 13 residues. CDR1 SNHLY and CDR2 FYNNEI come from the germline V gene. V was clipped by 8 bases and J by 4 bases; unmatched bases: 5. This CDR3 is CASVGEGYNEQFF. In DNA, the CDR3 is TGTGCCAGCGTGGGGGAGGGTTACAATGAGCAGTTCTTC.

This clone is medium-sized. Written as DNA, the CDR3 is TGTGCCAGCAGCCCGCAAGCGGATCCCTACAATGAGCAGTTCTTC. It codes for CASSPQADPYNEQFF. The rearrangement uses TRBV7-9 and TRBJ2-1, with a possible D match to TRBD2 (5 bases). Germline V gives CDR1 SEHNR, CDR2 FQNEAQ (reference sequence). This CDR3 comprises 15 residues. V was cut by 5 bases and J by 2 bases, with 13 bases left in between.

The gene calls are TRBV10-3 and TRBJ1-5; the D is unclear. The V end lost 4 bases, the J end lost 4 bases, and 8 bases lay between the germline ends. From germline, CDR1 is ENHRY and CDR2 SYGVKD. The CDR3 is made up of 13 amino acids. The CDR3 sequence is CAISGISNQPQHF. The CDR3 region has the DNA TGTGCCATCAGTGGGATTTCTAATCAGCCCCAGCATTTT.